The subject of this entry is one TCR beta chain. What antigen it recognizes has not been identified. Qualities for individual bases were not recorded, and no much larger clone is one base off. V sheds 7 bases and J sheds 5 bases, leaving 23 bases between their ends. Taken from the germline V gene, the CDR1 and CDR2 loops are MNHEY and SVGAGI. There are 16 amino acids in the CDR3, from cysteine to phenylalanine inclusive. The only DNA kept is the CDR3, 48 bases in frame from the first base. This entry is derived from a study of T cell repertoires in aging, cancer and after chemotherapy (dated by TCRdb to 2018 to 2020). Describing the broader study: The donors fell into six age groups ranging from 30 or younger to 70 or older, and each group had at least three individuals. Peripheral blood TCR beta repertoires from healthy donors and cancer patients were profiled to examine immunoaging and T cell reconstitution after chemotherapy. About 8.3 million TCR reads were contained in the full dataset. Control TCR repertoires from healthy donors were recorded across several months to years, and re-sampling revealed clear clonal overlap. Alongside 95 healthy donors serving as a reference group, the cohort included some 220 cancer patients, of whom roughly 91 had hematological cancers and 110 to 140 had solid cancers.

Rearranged TRB sequences spanning V, D and J segments were amplified in a multiplex touch-down PCR with a mixed TRB-A/B primer pool. Illumina adapters and sample indices were added to the amplicons in two consecutive PCR reactions performed with Phusion HS II polymerase. Amplicons were gel-purified with the NucleoSpin Gel and PCR Clean-up kit, then checked with Qubit and an Agilent 2100 Bioanalyzer. Sequencing of libraries was carried out on an Illumina MiSeq in 600-cycle, single-indexed, paired-end runs. The original methods were these. Processing of the TRB sequences was carried out with MiXCR versions 2.12 and 3.0.5. A clone was defined as each unique CDR3 nucleotide sequence, and only productive sequences supported by at least two reads were kept. The repertoire metrics were Shannon diversity, evenness, clonality (defined as one minus evenness), and alpha-parameterized diversity profiles covering alpha 0 to 5. The IGoR algorithm was used to compute generation probabilities of clones in paired pre- and post-chemotherapy samples. In-frame beta chains were kept once TCRdb had trimmed the public reads at Q25 with fastp and called clones with MiXCR. Each CDR3 protein appears once, grouped with its most common genes and DNA. It is TCRdb's table, rather than the study itself, that gives the V and J calls and clone size. Recorded for this sample are about 5,700 distinct CDR3 sequences; around two fifths of them occurred a single time. The ten largest clones represent over 45% of the sample.

Results and caveats for the whole study, not just this receptor: Significantly lower blood TCR diversity and higher clonality were observed in untreated patients with hematological or solid cancers than in age-matched healthy donors. It was noted by the authors that conclusions about immunological memory after chemotherapy cannot be drawn from the repertoire data. Declining TCR diversity with age in healthy donors was mainly explained by loss of richness; in cancer patients, loss of evenness also contributed. An increase in median generation probability over the chemotherapy interval was observed in both cancer cohorts, suggesting that the repertoire was reconstituted through rebound thymic output.

Genomic DNA extracted from peripheral blood, rather than sorted cells or RNA, was used as the source for amplification of TCR beta rearrangements. The chain was built from TRBV6-5 and TRBJ2-5; TRBD1 is a weak D gene call, 6 bases matching. Sequencing was performed on blood. The origin of this receptor is a human donor in good health. The nucleotide sequence is TGTGCCAGCATCCACCATGGGGGCAACGGCCAGGAGACCCAGTACTTC. Translated, it reads CASIHHGGNGQETQYF.